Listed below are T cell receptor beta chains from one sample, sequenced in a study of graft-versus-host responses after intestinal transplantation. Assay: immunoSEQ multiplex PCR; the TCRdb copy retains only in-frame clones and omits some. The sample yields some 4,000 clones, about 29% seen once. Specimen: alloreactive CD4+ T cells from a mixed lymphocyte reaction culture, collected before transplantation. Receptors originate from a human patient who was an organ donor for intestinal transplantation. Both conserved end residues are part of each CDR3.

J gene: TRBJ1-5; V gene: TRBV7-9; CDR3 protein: CASGFQEQPQHF
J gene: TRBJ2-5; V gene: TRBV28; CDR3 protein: CASSFPGKGGTYQETQYF
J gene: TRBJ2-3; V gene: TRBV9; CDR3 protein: CASSPPPSGASTDTQYF
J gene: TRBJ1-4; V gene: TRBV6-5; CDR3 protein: CASRGRLGEKLFF
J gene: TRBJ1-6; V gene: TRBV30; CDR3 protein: CAWSAWGQSPLHF
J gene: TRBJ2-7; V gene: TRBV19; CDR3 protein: CASSKGHSYEQYF
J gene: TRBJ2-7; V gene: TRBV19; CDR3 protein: CASSTKPGLAGFGVYEQYF
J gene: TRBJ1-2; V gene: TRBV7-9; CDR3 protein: CASSLTTGSYGYTF
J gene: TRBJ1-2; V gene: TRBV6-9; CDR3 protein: CASRPPGSYGYTF
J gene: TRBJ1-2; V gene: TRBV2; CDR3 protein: CASYRFGGGARGYTF
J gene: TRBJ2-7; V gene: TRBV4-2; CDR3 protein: CASSQDLPGDYYEQYF
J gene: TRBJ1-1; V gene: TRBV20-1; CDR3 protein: CSARINTEAFF
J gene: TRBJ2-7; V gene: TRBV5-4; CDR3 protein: CASSARDKPYEQYF
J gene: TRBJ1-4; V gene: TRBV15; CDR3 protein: CATSRERRSATNEKLFF
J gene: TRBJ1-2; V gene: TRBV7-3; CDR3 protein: CASSLQGQGYGYTF
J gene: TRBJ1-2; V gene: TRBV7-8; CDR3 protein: CASSLAPGDRNYGYTF
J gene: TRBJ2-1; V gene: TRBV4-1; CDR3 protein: CASSHSVGLDINEQFF
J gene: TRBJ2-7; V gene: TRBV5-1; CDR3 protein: CASSLDRDYEQYF
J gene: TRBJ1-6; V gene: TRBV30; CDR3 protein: CAWSVISGSSYNYPLHF
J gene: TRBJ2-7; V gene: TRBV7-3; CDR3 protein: CASSLPRVDEQYF
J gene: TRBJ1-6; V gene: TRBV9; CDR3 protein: CASSVALTNSPLHF
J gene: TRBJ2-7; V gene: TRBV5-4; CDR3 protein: CASSLAGGTYEQYF
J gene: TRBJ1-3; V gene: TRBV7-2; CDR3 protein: CASSLSGRGSGNTIYF
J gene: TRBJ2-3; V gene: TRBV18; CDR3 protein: CASSPRRTATDTQYF
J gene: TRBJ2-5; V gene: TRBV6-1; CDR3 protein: CASSDRGRGTQYF
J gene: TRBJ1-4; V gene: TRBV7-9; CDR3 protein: CASSLAFVYNNEKLFF
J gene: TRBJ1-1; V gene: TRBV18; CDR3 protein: CASSPQHTEAFF
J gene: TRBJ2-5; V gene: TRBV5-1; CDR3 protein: CASRRGDQETQYF
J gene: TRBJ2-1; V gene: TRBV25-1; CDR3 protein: CASSEYMGSINRNEQFF
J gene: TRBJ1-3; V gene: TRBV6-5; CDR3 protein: CASSLESGNTIYF
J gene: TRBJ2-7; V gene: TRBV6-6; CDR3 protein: CASTPAGGALEQYF
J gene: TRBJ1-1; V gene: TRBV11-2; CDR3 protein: CASSLVVGGARTEAFF
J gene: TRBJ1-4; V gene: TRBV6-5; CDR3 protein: CASRTDRGNEKLFF